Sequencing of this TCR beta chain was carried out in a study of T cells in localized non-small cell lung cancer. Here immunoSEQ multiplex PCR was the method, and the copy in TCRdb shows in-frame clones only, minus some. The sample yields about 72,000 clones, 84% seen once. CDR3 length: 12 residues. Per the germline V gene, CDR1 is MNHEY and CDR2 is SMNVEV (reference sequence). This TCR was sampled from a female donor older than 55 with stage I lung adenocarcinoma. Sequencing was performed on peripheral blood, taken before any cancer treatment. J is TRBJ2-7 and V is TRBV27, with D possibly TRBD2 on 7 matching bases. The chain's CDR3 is CAGVGRDNEQYF. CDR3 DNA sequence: TGTGCGGGGGTAGGGAGGGACAACGAGCAGTACTTC.